This entry concerns a single T cell receptor (beta chain). The CDR3 has 12 residues. Trimming shortened V by 2 bases and J by 6 bases, and 8 bases separated the two germline ends. Germline V gene sequence: CDR1 MNHEY, CDR2 SVGAGI. The source of the sample is a study of TIL therapy for anti-PD-1-resistant metastatic lung cancer. Turning to the study itself: Tumors were harvested before any PD-1/PD-L1 blockade. A handful of tumors were EGFR-mutant and two were ALK-rearranged.

Time point indicated: pre-treatment sample, taken before nivolumab and TIL therapy. This was the immunoSEQ v3 assay. Libraries were sequenced to 2 million or so read pairs (survey) or roughly 5-6 million (deep). Repertoires were generated with immunoSEQ multiplex PCR, while TCRdb's copy carries only in-frame clones and drops some. Of approximately 17,000 clones in the sample, around 79% were seen once. The starting material was blood, obtained at baseline. The sequence came from a person between 30 and 79 years old with non-small cell lung cancer. The chain combines TRBV6-5 with TRBJ2-7; a weak D match, TRBD2 (6 bases). CDR3 bases: TGTGCCAGCAGTTACGGCGGGGTCGAGCAGTACTTC. This translates into CASSYGGVEQYF.